A single sample is the source of the 29 T cell receptor beta chains below, sequenced in a study of blood T cell repertoires in COVID-19 (dated by TCRdb to 2018 to 2020). Receptor amplification or capture employed the immunoSEQ multiplex PCR assay. Drawn from immuneACCESS, this table holds only the in-frame rearrangements with V and J called that TCRdb kept. Clones are partly lost; checked studies trace under half to an unresolved V gene and leave the rest unexplained. The sample table shows more than 150,000 clones, and around 80% are seen once. 6.5% to 8.5% of the sample rests with the top ten. The sequenced sample was peripheral blood. The receptors were gathered from a human donor in a cohort sampled during active COVID-19.

V is TRBV27 and J is TRBJ2-4, with D tentatively TRBD1 (6 bases). V gave up 6 bases and J gave up 7 bases, with 22 bases separating them. The length of the CDR3 is 16 residues. The germline gives CDR1 MNHEY, CDR2 SMNVEV (reference sequence). CDR3 sequence reads: CASRSTGPPPRNIQYF. CDR3 coding DNA: TGTGCCAGCAGGTCGACAGGCCCCCCCCCTAGGAACATTCAGTACTTC.

The chain recombines TRBV7-9 with TRBJ2-3; 8 bases agree with TRBD2. From germline, CDR1 is SEHNR and CDR2 FQNEAQ (reference sequence). J lost 2 bases, V lost 5 bases, and 3 bases had no gene match. The CDR3 totals 14 residues. CDR3 DNA sequence: TGTGCCAGCAGCGGCGGGGGGATCACAGATACGCAGTATTTT. It specifies CASSGGGITDTQYF.

The chain has TRBV2 and TRBJ2-3, with 10 bases aligning to TRBD1. CDR3 length equals 15 residues. After removal of 6 bases from V and 3 bases from J, the junction contained 6 bases not matched to a gene. Germline loops: CDR1 SNHLY, CDR2 FYNNEI. The CDR3 nucleotides read TGTGCCAGCAGAAGGAGGACAGGGGGGACAGATACGCAGTATTTT. Its protein product is CASRRRTGGTDTQYF.

V usage is TRBV11-2 and J usage is TRBJ2-7; 7 nucleotides align to TRBD1. Trimming took 3 bases from V and 2 from J; bases not matched to a gene: 1. Germline V gene sequence: CDR1 SGHAT, CDR2 FQNNGV. The CDR3 has 13 residues. CDR3 region: CASSLGQPYEQYF. CDR3 in DNA: TGTGCCAGCAGCTTGGGACAGCCCTACGAGCAGTACTTC.

The chain recombines TRBV12-5 with TRBJ2-7, with 9 bases that match TRBD2. The CDR3 covers 15 residues. V lost 5 bases, J lost 3 bases, and 8 bases stayed unmatched. CDR1 is LGHNT and CDR2 is FRNRAP in the germline V gene. CDR3 in DNA: TGTGCTAGTGGTCCGCGCGGGGGGGATCGCTACGAGCAGTACTTC. The encoded protein is CASGPRGGDRYEQYF. The full variable domain, with the rest looked up from reference TRBV12-5 and TRBJ2-7, is DARVTQTPRHKVTEMGQEVTMRCQPILGHNTVFWYRQTMMQGLELLAYFRNRAPLDDSGMPKDRFSAEMPDATLATLKIQPSEPRDSAVYFCASGPRGGDRYEQYFGPGTRLTVT.

The gene calls are TRBV10-3 and TRBJ1-1; D may be TRBD1 (5 bases). The ends were cut back, 0 bases at V and 10 bases at J, with 9 bases in the middle. The CDR3 is made up of 12 amino acids. CDR1 and CDR2 (germline): ENHRY, SYGVKD. The CDR3 DNA reads TGTGCCATCAGTGAGTCCAGGGTTCGAGCTTTCTTT. Translating it yields CAISESRVRAFF.

The CDR3 DNA reads TGTGCCAGCAGTGAACGGGTCACTGCGTATGGCTACACCTTC. Translating gives CASSERVTAYGYTF. The chain joins TRBV6-1 to TRBJ1-2, with D unclear. The germline V gene has CDR1 MNHNS and CDR2 SASEGT. Deletions cut 2 bases from V and 5 bases from J, with 12 bases between. This CDR3 is built from 14 residues.

To note about this clone: The same CDR3 is also encoded by other DNA sequences in this sample. The chain couples TRBV5-6 to TRBJ1-1; D remains unclear. The CDR3 is made up of 14 amino acids. V was shortened by 0 bases and J by 0 bases, with 6 bases between the two germline ends. Germline CDR1 is SGHDT and CDR2 is YYEEEE. The CDR3 region has the DNA TGTGCCAGCAGCTTGGCAGGTATGAACACTGAAGCTTTCTTT. This encodes CASSLAGMNTEAFF.

About this clone itself: Other DNA sequences in the sample encode the same CDR3. V usage is TRBV6-5 and J usage is TRBJ1-2; 8 nucleotides agree with TRBD1. The germline V gene encodes CDR1 MNHEY and CDR2 SVGAGI. V was clipped by 6 bases and J by 4 bases; unmatched bases: 1. The CDR3 is 12 amino acids. The CDR3: CASRGQGYGYTF. CDR3 nucleotide sequence: TGTGCCAGCAGAGGACAGGGCTATGGCTACACCTTC.

Note on this clone: This sample includes further DNA sequences coding for the same CDR3. This chain links TRBV12-3 or TRBV12-4 with TRBJ2-1; D call uncertain. Trimming stripped 8 bases from V and 4 bases from J, with 6 bases between. There are 11 residues in the CDR3. The CDR3 bases are TGTGCCAGCTCGCGGTACAATGAGCAGTTCTTC. Amino acids: CASSRYNEQFF.

This clone was observed a single time. V usage is TRBV7-9 and J usage is TRBJ1-2; perhaps TRBD1 as D (5 bases). CDR3 length: 11 residues. Deletions cut 11 bases from V and 4 bases from J, with 11 bases between. The germline V gene encodes CDR1 SEHNR and CDR2 FQNEAQ (reference sequence). The CDR3 sequence: CAAGGSYGYTF. The CDR3 DNA reads as TGTGCCGCCGGGGGGTCCTATGGCTACACCTTC.

V gene TRBV6-5 combines with J gene TRBJ1-1, with D maybe TRBD1 (6 bases). Trimming cost V 6 bases and J 4 bases, with 12 bases left between them. Germline CDR1 is MNHEY and CDR2 is SVGAGI. The CDR3 contains 13 residues. The CDR3 loop is CASSFQGSTEAFF. In nucleotides, the CDR3 is TGTGCCAGCAGCTTCCAGGGGAGCACTGAAGCTTTCTTT.

The genes are TRBV5-1 and TRBJ2-5; 11 nucleotides align to TRBD2. CDR1 is SGHRS and CDR2 is YFSETQ in the germline V gene. The CDR3 is made up of 14 amino acids. V lost 4 bases, J lost 1 base, and 0 bases stayed unmatched. The CDR3 here is CASSGTSGQETQYF. CDR3 nucleotides: TGCGCCAGCAGCGGGACTAGCGGCCAAGAGACCCAGTACTTC.

The rearrangement joins TRBV29-1 to TRBJ2-7, with D possibly TRBD2 on 5 matching bases. Trimming removed 6 bases at V and 6 bases at J, with 15 bases between. The CDR3 spans 12 residues. Germline V gene lookup returns CDR1 SQVTM and CDR2 ANQGSEA. DNA for the CDR3: TGCAGCGTGGGAGAGAAGGGTGGCGAGCAGTACTTC. This sequence encodes CSVGEKGGEQYF.

The V gene is TRBV29-1, the J gene TRBJ2-7; 9 positions match TRBD1. The junction had 10 bases not matched to a gene; V was cut back by 2 bases and J by 2 bases. CDR3 size: 16 residues. Germline V gives CDR1 SQVTM, CDR2 ANQGSEA. Here the CDR3 reads CSVELTSGQGPYEQYF. CDR3 DNA: TGCAGCGTTGAACTGACCTCGGGACAGGGCCCCTACGAGCAGTACTTC.

The chain has TRBV10-2 and TRBJ2-7; TRBD1 agrees at 8 bases. Losses at the gene ends were 4 bases for V and 4 bases for J; bases not matched to a gene: 9. CDR3 length: 15 residues. In germline, CDR1 is WSHSY, CDR2 SAAADI. The CDR3 nucleotides read TGCGCCAGCAGTGGTGACAGGGGAGGAAAGTACGAGCAGTACTTC. This sequence encodes CASSGDRGGKYEQYF.

The J gene is TRBJ2-1, the V gene TRBV5-4; TRBD2 matches at 8 bases. CDR3 length: 16 amino acids. The V gene end was trimmed by 0 bases and the J gene end by 7 bases; junction bases not matched to a gene: 9. Germline CDR1 reads SGHNT; CDR2 reads YYREEE (reference sequence). The CDR3 DNA is TGTGCCAGCAGCTTGGCCGGGGGGGCCGGGGGGAATGAGCAGTTCTTC. It translates to CASSLAGGAGGNEQFF.

J is TRBJ2-1 and V is TRBV5-6, with 10 bases identical to TRBD1. Germline CDR1 is SGHDT and CDR2 is YYEEEE. The J segment lost 3 bases and the V segment lost 4 bases, leaving 7 bases of the junction unmatched. The CDR3 totals 16 residues. The CDR3 region has the DNA TGTGCCAGCAGCCATCCGGGACAGGGGCTCTACAATGAGCAGTTCTTC. It encodes CASSHPGQGLYNEQFF.

The J gene is TRBJ1-6, the V gene TRBV5-4, with 7 positions matching TRBD1. This CDR3 spans 15 amino acids. The trim removed 0 bases at V and 7 bases at J, leaving 4 bases unmatched. The germline V gene encodes CDR1 SGHNT and CDR2 YYREEE (reference sequence). The CDR3 DNA follows: TGTGCCAGCAGCTTGGGCCCGGACAGGAATTCACCCCTCCACTTT. It is translated as CASSLGPDRNSPLHF.

The chain joins TRBV29-1 to TRBJ1-2; the D gene is possibly TRBD1 (5 bases). The CDR3 loop spans 12 amino acids. Germline CDR1 reads SQVTM; CDR2 reads ANQGSEA. The V and J ends lost 3 bases and 3 bases respectively, with 8 bases between them. The CDR3 DNA follows: TGCAGCGTTGACCAGGGTGACTATGGCTACACCTTC. Its translation is CSVDQGDYGYTF.

J is TRBJ2-7 and V is TRBV11-2, with 10 bases lining up with TRBD2. Germline V gene lookup returns CDR1 SGHAT and CDR2 FQNNGV. The CDR3 has 16 amino acids. Losses at the gene ends were 3 bases for V and 4 bases for J; bases not matched to a gene: 9. In nucleotides, the CDR3 is TGTGCCAGCAGCTTGGTGATAGCGGGGGGCCCTTACGAGCAGTACTTC. Residues: CASSLVIAGGPYEQYF.

The chain uses TRBV4-1 and TRBJ1-2, with D maybe TRBD1 (6 bases). This CDR3 is built from 14 residues. V was clipped by 0 bases and J by 8 bases, with 13 bases between them. The germline gives CDR1 MGHRA, CDR2 YSYEKL. The CDR3 DNA is TGCGCCAGCAGCCAAGATCAGGGTGGGGGCGGCTACACCTTC. Its translation: CASSQDQGGGGYTF.

V usage is TRBV5-4 and J usage is TRBJ2-3, with 9 nucleotides matching TRBD2. This CDR3 has 15 amino acids. The trim removed 2 bases at V and 2 bases at J, leaving 3 bases unmatched. Germline V gives CDR1 SGHNT, CDR2 YYREEE (reference sequence). This CDR3 is CASSFRLADTDTQYF. The CDR3 nucleotides read TGTGCCAGCAGCTTTCGACTAGCGGACACAGATACGCAGTATTTT. The variable domain in full, with the rest retrieved from reference TRBV5-4 and TRBJ2-3, is ETGVTQSPTHLIKTRGQQVTLRCSSQSGHNTVSWYQQALGQGPQFIFQYYREEENGRGNFPPRFSGLQFPNYSSELNVNALELDDSALYLCASSFRLADTDTQYFGPGTRLTVL.

The chain has TRBV7-2 and TRBJ1-1; 12 bases fit TRBD1. V lost 5 bases, J lost 1 base, and 14 bases stayed unmatched. CDR1 is SGHTA and CDR2 is FQGNSA in the germline V gene. This CDR3 is built from 19 residues. Here the CDR3 DNA reads TGTGCCAGCAGCAGAGTCAGACTGGGACAGGGGGCCCAGAACACTGAAGCTTTCTTT. This gives the protein CASSRVRLGQGAQNTEAFF.

The chain has TRBV6-5 and TRBJ2-5; TRBD1 agrees at 8 bases. The CDR3 is 16 amino acids. Germline CDR1 MNHEY, CDR2 SVGAGI. Trimming cost V 0 bases and J 4 bases; bases outside gene matches: 7. The CDR3 reads CASSYSTGQEGETQYF. CDR3 DNA sequence: TGTGCCAGCAGTTACTCGACGGGACAGGAGGGAGAGACCCAGTACTTC.

This clone was seen once. The rearrangement links TRBV27 to TRBJ1-6, with D possibly TRBD1 on 5 matching bases. Trimming took off 7 bases at V and 5 bases at J, with 18 bases between the two ends. The CDR3 length is 16 residues. Germline assignment: CDR1 MNHEY and CDR2 SMNVEV (reference sequence). CDR3 loop: CASTKWGGKDNSPLHF. The CDR3 region has the DNA TGTGCCAGCACCAAATGGGGGGGGAAGGATAATTCACCCCTCCACTTT.

This chain uses TRBV2 with TRBJ1-1; 7 bases are shared with TRBD1. The length of the CDR3 is 10 residues. V gave up 7 bases and J gave up 10 bases; unmatched junction bases: 3. Germline V gene data show CDR1 as SNHLY and CDR2 as FYNNEI. The DNA for the CDR3 is TGTGCCAGCACTAACAGGGGAGCTTTCTTT. It translates to CASTNRGAFF.

The gene calls are TRBV6-2 or TRBV6-3 and TRBJ2-7, with TRBD1 matching over 8 bases. Germline CDR1 reads MNHEY; CDR2 reads SVGEGT. This CDR3 comprises 17 residues. V gave up 0 bases and J gave up 2 bases; unmatched junction bases: 9. The CDR3 DNA follows: TGTGCCAGCAGTTACTCCGCTAAACAGGGGGGAACCTACGAGCAGTACTTC. Translating gives CASSYSAKQGGTYEQYF.

The CDR3 here is CAISESSSRGQGYGYTF. CDR3 DNA: TGTGCCATCAGTGAGTCCTCTAGCAGGGGACAGGGCTATGGCTACACCTTC. This chain joins TRBV10-3 and TRBJ1-2; TRBD1 aligns across 9 bases. The CDR3 has 17 residues. In germline, CDR1 is ENHRY, CDR2 SYGVKD. Losses at the gene ends were 0 bases for V and 4 bases for J; bases not matched to a gene: 9.